This TCR beta chain emerged from a study of blood T cell repertoires in COVID-19. This CDR3 is built from 15 residues. V was shortened by 5 bases and J by 2 bases, with 13 bases between the two germline ends. CDR1 is SNHLY, CDR2 FYNNEI, per germline. Assay used: immunoSEQ multiplex PCR; TCRdb lists only in-frame clones, some missing. The sample gives about 200,000 clones, 65% to 90% of which show up once; 3% to 4.5% is in the top ten. Individuals drawn from about two dozen US areas were about 18 to 90 years old. Cohorts were based on clinical histories the participants reported. The rearrangement joins TRBV2 to TRBJ1-5, with D hard to call. The source material was PBMCs or T cells enriched from blood (not recorded which). The TCR comes from a woman in her thirties or forties with acute COVID-19. CDR3 sequence (DNA): TGTGCCAGCAGTACCATTGGGCAGGGCAATCAGCCCCAGCATTTT. Translation gives CASSTIGQGNQPQHF.